The 19 T cell receptor beta chains in this list originate from one sample, sequenced in a study of Graves' ophthalmopathy and Graves' hyperthyroidism. CDR3 regions of TCR beta were amplified from RNA transcripts. Investigators did first-round RT-PCR with HTBI primers, then second-round multiplex PCR. TCRdb ran MiXCR on the multiplex PCR reads and lists one entry per CDR3 protein. Here the sample spans hundreds of thousands of distinct CDR3 sequences, approximately 42% being singletons. The sample was peripheral blood. These receptors originate from an adult man with Graves' ophthalmopathy.

This clonotype was found many times. V gene TRBV29-1 combines with J gene TRBJ1-2, with 10 nucleotides matching TRBD1. This CDR3 has 12 residues. V shed 5 bases and J 8 bases; nucleotides not matched to a gene: 5. Germline CDR1 and CDR2: SQVTM and ANQGSEA. The CDR3: CSVPGQGGGYTF. In DNA form, the CDR3 reads TGCAGCGTTCCTGGACAGGGGGGGGGCTACACCTTC.

The rearrangement uses TRBV29-1 and TRBJ2-1; 10 nucleotides match TRBD1. Germline V gene lookup returns CDR1 SQVTM and CDR2 ANQGSEA. The CDR3 runs 14 residues. V lost 7 bases to trimming and J lost 3 bases; unmatched junction nucleotides: 6. The CDR3 region is CSATRDRGYNEQFF. For the CDR3, the DNA is TGCAGCGCCACAAGGGACAGGGGCTACAATGAGCAGTTCTTC.

This clonotype was seen more than once but under ten times. This chain connects TRBV12-3 or TRBV12-4 to TRBJ1-2, with D perhaps matching TRBD1 (5 bases). V lost 3 bases to trimming and J lost 3 bases, with 14 bases between them. The length of the CDR3 is 15 residues. In DNA, the CDR3 is TGTGCCAGCAGTTTTGGTCCATCGGGGGACTATGGCTACACCTTC. It yields the protein CASSFGPSGDYGYTF.

As for this clonotype: At one end, the junction sequence differs from germline, possibly due to a read error. The rearrangement joins TRBV25-1 to TRBJ1-5; D gene ambiguous. Germline V gene data show CDR1 as MGHDK and CDR2 as SYGVNS. This CDR3 comprises 13 residues. CDR3 residues: CVSSDGVELPQHF. The CDR3 nucleotides read TGTGTCAGCAGTGACGGCGTAGAATTGCCCCAGCATTTT.

This clonotype has a single count. The chain couples TRBV6-6 to TRBJ2-5; 8 nucleotides match TRBD2. This CDR3 spans 15 amino acids. With 6 bases clipped from V and 2 bases from J, the junction kept 8 bases outside the gene matches. Germline CDR1 MNHNY, CDR2 SVGAGI (reference sequence). CDR3 nucleotides: TGTGCCAGCAGGGACTTAACGGGGGGGCAAGAGACCCAGTACTTC. This gives the protein CASRDLTGGQETQYF.

V is TRBV19 and J is TRBJ2-5; D is unclear. Trimming removed 0 bases from V and 1 base from J, with 9 bases in between. Germline-derived CDR1 and CDR2 are LNHDA and SQIVND (reference sequence). The CDR3 is 15 amino acids. CDR3 DNA: TGTGCCAGTAGTATAGATCTTCTCGGCCAAGAGACCCAGTACTTC. It encodes CASSIDLLGQETQYF.

DNA for the CDR3: TGTGCCAGCAGCTTACTCCATTATGGCTACACCTTC. It codes for CASSLLHYGYTF. The chain has TRBV7-9 and TRBJ1-2; D not resolved. V dropped 2 bases and J dropped 5 bases, with 6 bases sitting between them. Per the germline V gene, CDR1 is SEHNR and CDR2 is FQNEAQ (reference sequence). There are 12 residues in the CDR3. Drawing the rest from reference TRBV7-9 and TRBJ1-2, the complete variable domain is DTGVSQNPRHKITKRGQNVTFRCDPISEHNRLYWYRQTLGQGPEFLTYFQNEAQLEKSRLLSDRFSAERPKGSFSTLEIQRTEQGDSAMYLCASSLLHYGYTFGSGTRLTVV.

The V call is TRBV29-1, the J call TRBJ2-3; 8 nucleotides match TRBD2. J gave up 1 base and V 7 bases, and 7 bases lay outside the gene matches. The CDR3 sequence is 14 residues long. In germline, CDR1 is SQVTM, CDR2 ANQGSEA. CDR3: CSASQAGGTDTQYF. The CDR3 nucleotides are TGCAGCGCAAGTCAAGCGGGGGGCACAGATACGCAGTATTTT.

CDR3: CASSSLGETGDHQETQYF. CDR3 bases: TGTGCCAGCAGTTCCCTCGGGGAGACAGGGGACCACCAAGAGACCCAGTACTTC. The chain links TRBV12-3 or TRBV12-4 to TRBJ2-5, with TRBD1 identical over 8 bases. The CDR3 runs to 18 residues. The V gene end was trimmed by 4 bases and the J gene end by 0 bases; junction bases not matched to a gene: 13.

This clonotype was found many times. The chain carries TRBV20-1 and TRBJ1-2; D unresolved. With 8 bases removed from V and 6 bases from J, the gap between germline ends came to 16 bases. The CDR3 is 12 amino acids. Germline V lookup: CDR1 DFQATT, CDR2 SNEGSKA (reference sequence). CDR3 protein: CSSHEAGDGYTF. The DNA of the CDR3 is TGCAGTTCTCACGAGGCGGGCGATGGCTACACCTTC.

This chain joins TRBV20-1 and TRBJ2-3; 12 positions match TRBD2. The V gene's germline CDR1 is DFQATT and CDR2 SNEGSKA (reference sequence). This CDR3 comprises 15 residues. The trim removed 6 bases at V and 6 bases at J, leaving 10 bases unmatched. CDR3 loop: CSAEQTSGRSDTQYF. The CDR3 DNA sequence: TGCAGTGCCGAGCAGACTAGCGGGAGATCGGATACGCAGTATTTT.

This clonotype showed up many times. V is TRBV29-1 and J is TRBJ1-1; no clear D. Germline lookup yields CDR1 SQVTM and CDR2 ANQGSEA. CDR3 length: 13 amino acids. Trimming shortened V by 3 bases and J by 8 bases, and 16 bases separated the two germline ends. Here the CDR3 reads CSVEIRQHREAFF. The CDR3 nucleotides read TGCAGCGTTGAGATACGCCAGCACCGAGAAGCTTTCTTT.

V gene TRBV7-8 combines with J gene TRBJ2-7; the D gene is possibly TRBD2 (7 bases). V was clipped by 4 bases and J by 7 bases, with 20 bases between them. The CDR3 loop spans 15 amino acids. CDR1 and CDR2 (germline): SGHVS, FQNEAQ. The CDR3, as DNA: TGTGCCAGCAGCTCCGTAAGGGGGGGTTGGGGAGAGCAGTACTTC. Translating it yields CASSSVRGGWGEQYF.

This chain's CDR3 is CASSLDGGQGLSYEQYF. CDR3 in DNA: TGTGCCAGCAGCTTAGATGGAGGACAGGGGTTATCCTACGAGCAGTACTTC. The chain links TRBV11-2 to TRBJ2-7; 9 nucleotides line up with TRBD1. The germline CDR1 and CDR2 sequences are SGHAT and FQNNGV. The CDR3 has 17 amino acids. V lost 0 bases and J lost 1; bases outside the gene matches: 7.

The J gene is TRBJ1-4, the V gene TRBV29-1; 7 bases map to TRBD1. The J segment lost 2 bases and the V segment lost 6 bases, leaving 6 bases of the junction unmatched. This CDR3 has 14 residues. Germline V gives CDR1 SQVTM, CDR2 ANQGSEA. The CDR3 sequence is CSVTTGVTNEKLFF. The CDR3 coding sequence is TGCAGCGTGACCACAGGGGTTACTAATGAAAAACTGTTTTTT.

This clonotype was counted only a few times. J is TRBJ2-7 and V is TRBV15; 7 bases map to TRBD1. This CDR3 has 15 amino acids. Germline lookup yields CDR1 LNHNV and CDR2 YYDKDF (reference sequence). J was trimmed by 3 bases and V by 1 base; bases with no gene match: 6. Here the CDR3 DNA reads TGTGCCACCAGCAGAGCGACAGGGAATGGCTACGAGCAGTACTTC. It specifies CATSRATGNGYEQYF.

The rearrangement joins TRBV19 to TRBJ1-5; 9 bases map to TRBD1. The V and J ends lost 3 bases and 0 bases, in that order; junction bases with no gene match: 12. The CDR3 is 19 amino acids. Germline lookup yields CDR1 LNHDA and CDR2 SQIVND (reference sequence). For the CDR3, the DNA is TGTGCCAGTAGTATGGGGCAGGGACAGGGTCGAGGTAGCAATCAGCCCCAGCATTTT. It translates to CASSMGQGQGRGSNQPQHF.

The rearrangement joins TRBV29-1 to TRBJ2-5; possibly TRBD1 for D (5 bases). Trimming left V 4 bases short and J 5 bases short, with 14 bases between. Per the germline V gene, CDR1 is SQVTM and CDR2 is ANQGSEA. The length of the CDR3 is 13 residues. CDR3 amino acids: CSVAAGPRETQYF. The CDR3 DNA is TGCAGCGTTGCCGCAGGGCCCCGGGAGACCCAGTACTTC.

This clonotype was recorded at least ten times. The V call is TRBV10-3, the J call TRBJ2-6, with 9 bases aligning to TRBD1. Germline trimming cut 9 bases from V and 1 base from J; bases unmatched to any gene: 13. CDR1 and CDR2 (germline): ENHRY, SYGVKD. CDR3 length equals 18 residues. The CDR3 loop reads CAIEPGQGVLSGANVLTF. Written as DNA, the CDR3 is TGTGCCATAGAACCGGGACAGGGAGTTTTGTCTGGGGCCAACGTCCTGACTTTC.